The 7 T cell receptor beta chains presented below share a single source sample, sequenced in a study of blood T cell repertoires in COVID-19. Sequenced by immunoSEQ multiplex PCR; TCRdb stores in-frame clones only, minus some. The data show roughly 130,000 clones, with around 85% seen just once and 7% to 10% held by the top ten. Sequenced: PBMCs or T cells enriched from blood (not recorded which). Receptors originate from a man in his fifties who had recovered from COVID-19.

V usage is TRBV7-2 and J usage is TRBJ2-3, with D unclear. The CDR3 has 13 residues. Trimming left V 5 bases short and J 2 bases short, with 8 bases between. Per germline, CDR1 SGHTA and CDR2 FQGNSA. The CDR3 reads CASSPRVTDTQYF. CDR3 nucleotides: TGTGCCAGCAGCCCCCGGGTCACAGATACGCAGTATTTT. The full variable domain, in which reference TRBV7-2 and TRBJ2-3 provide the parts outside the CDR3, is GAGVSQSPSNKVTEKGKDVELRCDPISGHTALYWYRQSLGQGLEFLIYFQGNSAPDKSGLPSDRFSAERTGGSVSTLTIQRTQQEDSAVYLCASSPRVTDTQYFGPGTRLTVL.

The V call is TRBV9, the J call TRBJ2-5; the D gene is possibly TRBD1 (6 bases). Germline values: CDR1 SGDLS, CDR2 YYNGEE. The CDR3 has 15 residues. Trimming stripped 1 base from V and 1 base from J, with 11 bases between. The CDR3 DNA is TGTGCCAGCAGCGTAAGTTGGGGGCGCCAAGAGACCCAGTACTTC. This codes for CASSVSWGRQETQYF.

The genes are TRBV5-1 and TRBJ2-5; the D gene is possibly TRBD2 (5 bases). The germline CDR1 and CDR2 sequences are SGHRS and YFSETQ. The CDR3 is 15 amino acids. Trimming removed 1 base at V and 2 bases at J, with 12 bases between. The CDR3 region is CASSLRGMGQETQYF. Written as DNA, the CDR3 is TGCGCCAGCAGCTTGCGGGGAATGGGGCAAGAGACCCAGTACTTC. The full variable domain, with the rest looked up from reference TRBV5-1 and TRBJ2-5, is KAGVTQTPRYLIKTRGQQVTLSCSPISGHRSVSWYQQTPGQGLQFLFEYFSETQRNKGNFPGRFSGRQFSNSRSEMNVSTLELGDSALYLCASSLRGMGQETQYFGPGTRLLVL.

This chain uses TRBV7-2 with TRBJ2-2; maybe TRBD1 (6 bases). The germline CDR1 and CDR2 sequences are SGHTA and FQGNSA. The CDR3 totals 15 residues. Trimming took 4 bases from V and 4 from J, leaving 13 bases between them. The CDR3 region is CASSSGTILTGELFF. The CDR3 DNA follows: TGTGCCAGCAGCTCCGGGACAATACTCACCGGGGAGCTGTTTTTT.

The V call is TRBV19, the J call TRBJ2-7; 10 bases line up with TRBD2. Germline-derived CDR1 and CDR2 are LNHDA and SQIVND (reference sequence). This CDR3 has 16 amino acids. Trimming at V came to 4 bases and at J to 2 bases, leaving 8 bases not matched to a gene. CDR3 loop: CASSTALSGGTYEQYF. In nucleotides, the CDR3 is TGTGCCAGTAGTACTGCTCTTAGCGGGGGGACCTACGAGCAGTACTTC. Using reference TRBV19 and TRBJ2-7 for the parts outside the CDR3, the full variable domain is DGGITQSPKYLFRKEGQNVTLSCEQNLNHDAMYWYRQDPGQGLRLIYYSQIVNDFQKGDIAEGYSVSREKKESFPLTVTSAQKNPTAFYLCASSTALSGGTYEQYFGPGTRLTVT.

The CDR3 bases are TGCAGCGTTGATCAGGGCTCGCTGAACACTGAAGCTTTCTTT. Its protein is CSVDQGSLNTEAFF. The chain couples TRBV29-1 to TRBJ1-1; possibly TRBD1 for D (5 bases). Germline V gene lookup returns CDR1 SQVTM and CDR2 ANQGSEA. Trimming took 3 bases from V and 0 from J, leaving 11 bases between them. The CDR3 is 14 residues long.

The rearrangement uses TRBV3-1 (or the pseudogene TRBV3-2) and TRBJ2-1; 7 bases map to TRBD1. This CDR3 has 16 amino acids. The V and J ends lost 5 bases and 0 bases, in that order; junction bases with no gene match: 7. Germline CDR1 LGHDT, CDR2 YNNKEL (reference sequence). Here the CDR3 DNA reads TGTGCCAGCAGCATGAAACAGGGGAGCTCCTACAATGAGCAGTTCTTC. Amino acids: CASSMKQGSSYNEQFF.